The 11 T cell receptor beta chains reported below all come from one sample, sequenced in a study of STAT5B mutations in CD4+ large granular lymphocyte leukemia. Method: immunoSEQ multiplex PCR; TCRdb's copy keeps in-frame clones and lacks some. Altogether some 30,000 clones are present, approximately 84% being singletons, with the ten largest covering 1% to 1.4%. Sequences were obtained from CD4+ T cells from blood buffy coats. The receptors were sampled from a human donor in good health.

The chain has TRBV11-3 and TRBJ2-3; D may be TRBD1 (6 bases). V lost 5 bases and J 4 bases, leaving 13 bases between the germline ends. The CDR3 extends over 14 amino acids. Germline V CDR1 and CDR2: SGHNT, YENEEA. CDR3 loop: CASSQSGAADTQYF. CDR3 nucleotides: TGTGCCAGCAGCCAGTCAGGGGCGGCAGATACGCAGTATTTT.

This clone showed up just a few times. This chain uses TRBV6-6 with TRBJ1-1; a possible D gene is TRBD1 (6 bases). V was cut by 5 bases and J by 11 bases, with 12 bases left in between. Germline V gives CDR1 MNHNY, CDR2 SVGAGI (reference sequence). The CDR3 totals 11 residues. The CDR3 is CASSKDSGAFF. The CDR3 DNA reads TGTGCCAGCAGTAAGGACAGTGGGGCTTTCTTT.

The chain recombines TRBV28 with TRBJ2-2; TRBD1 is a possible D gene (5 bases). The germline gives CDR1 MDHEN, CDR2 SYDVKM. There are 12 residues in the CDR3. V was shortened by 6 bases and J by 5 bases, with 7 bases between the two germline ends. CDR3 residues: CASRRQTGELFF. The CDR3 DNA follows: TGTGCCAGCAGAAGACAGACCGGGGAGCTGTTTTTT.

V is TRBV10-3 and J is TRBJ2-1; 7 bases map to TRBD2. The V gene end was trimmed by 8 bases and the J gene end by 6 bases; junction bases not matched to a gene: 4. The CDR3 runs to 12 residues. Germline CDR1 reads ENHRY; CDR2 reads SYGVKD. The CDR3 DNA sequence: TGTGCCATCGGAGTAGCGGGCAATGAGCAGTTCTTC. Protein: CAIGVAGNEQFF.

The chain is built from TRBV28 and TRBJ2-3; TRBD2 matches 9 bases. The CDR3 consists of 16 residues. Germline CDR1 and CDR2: MDHEN and SYDVKM. The trim removed 3 bases at V and 5 bases at J, leaving 9 bases unmatched. CDR3 region: CASSFRGGRAQDTQYF. The CDR3 DNA is TGTGCCAGCAGTTTCAGGGGCGGGAGGGCCCAAGATACGCAGTATTTT.

Here the CDR3 DNA reads TGTGCCAGCAGTACCGTCCTGCATCTCGGGGGTTGGGTTTTCTTT. As protein: CASSTVLHLGGWVFF. The chain carries TRBV6-5 and TRBJ1-1, with a tentative D call TRBD1 (5 bases). Deletions cut 5 bases from V and 13 bases from J, with 26 bases between. The germline V gene encodes CDR1 MNHEY and CDR2 SVGAGI. CDR3 length: 15 amino acids.

The table lists this clone with a count of one. The chain employs TRBV7-2 and TRBJ2-2; TRBD2 is a possible D gene (6 bases). The germline gives CDR1 SGHTA, CDR2 FQGNSA. The CDR3 runs to 15 residues. V lost 10 bases, J lost 2 bases, and 17 bases lay in between. In DNA form, the CDR3 reads TGTGCCACCCCAGGGAGGACTATCAACACCGGGGAGCTGTTTTTT. This gives the protein CATPGRTINTGELFF.

This sequence joins TRBV5-5 and TRBJ1-2; no reliable D call. Trimming removed 0 bases from V and 3 bases from J, with 9 bases in between. Germline CDR1 reads SGHKS; CDR2 reads YYEKEE (reference sequence). This CDR3 is built from 14 residues. The DNA for the CDR3 is TGTGCCAGCAGCTTGGGGCTGACGGACTATGGCTACACCTTC. Its translation: CASSLGLTDYGYTF.

The chain employs TRBV7-9 and TRBJ1-1; D ambiguous. This CDR3 region has 14 residues. V dropped 3 bases and J dropped 0 bases, with 8 bases sitting between them. Germline V gives CDR1 SEHNR, CDR2 FQNEAQ (reference sequence). For the CDR3, the DNA is TGTGCCAGCAGCTTTAGGGATGTGAACACTGAAGCTTTCTTT. Its translation: CASSFRDVNTEAFF.

This clone was counted once. This sequence joins TRBV9 and TRBJ1-1, with a tentative D call TRBD1 (6 bases). Trimming cost V 3 bases and J 2 bases, with 14 bases left between them. Germline-derived CDR1 and CDR2 are SGDLS and YYNGEE. The CDR3 consists of 15 residues. The CDR3 sequence is CASSAEGGLNTEAFF. The DNA for the CDR3 is TGTGCCAGCAGCGCGGAGGGGGGTTTAAACACTGAAGCTTTCTTT.

The V gene is TRBV18, the J gene TRBJ2-2, with D possibly matching TRBD2 (6 bases). The CDR3 has 16 amino acids. The V end lost 3 bases, the J end lost 5 bases, and 16 bases lay between the germline ends. Per germline, CDR1 KGHSH and CDR2 LQKENI. The CDR3 nucleotides read TGTGCCAGCTCACCCGGTAATACAGGAGGGACCGGGGAGCTGTTTTTT. Amino acids: CASSPGNTGGTGELFF.